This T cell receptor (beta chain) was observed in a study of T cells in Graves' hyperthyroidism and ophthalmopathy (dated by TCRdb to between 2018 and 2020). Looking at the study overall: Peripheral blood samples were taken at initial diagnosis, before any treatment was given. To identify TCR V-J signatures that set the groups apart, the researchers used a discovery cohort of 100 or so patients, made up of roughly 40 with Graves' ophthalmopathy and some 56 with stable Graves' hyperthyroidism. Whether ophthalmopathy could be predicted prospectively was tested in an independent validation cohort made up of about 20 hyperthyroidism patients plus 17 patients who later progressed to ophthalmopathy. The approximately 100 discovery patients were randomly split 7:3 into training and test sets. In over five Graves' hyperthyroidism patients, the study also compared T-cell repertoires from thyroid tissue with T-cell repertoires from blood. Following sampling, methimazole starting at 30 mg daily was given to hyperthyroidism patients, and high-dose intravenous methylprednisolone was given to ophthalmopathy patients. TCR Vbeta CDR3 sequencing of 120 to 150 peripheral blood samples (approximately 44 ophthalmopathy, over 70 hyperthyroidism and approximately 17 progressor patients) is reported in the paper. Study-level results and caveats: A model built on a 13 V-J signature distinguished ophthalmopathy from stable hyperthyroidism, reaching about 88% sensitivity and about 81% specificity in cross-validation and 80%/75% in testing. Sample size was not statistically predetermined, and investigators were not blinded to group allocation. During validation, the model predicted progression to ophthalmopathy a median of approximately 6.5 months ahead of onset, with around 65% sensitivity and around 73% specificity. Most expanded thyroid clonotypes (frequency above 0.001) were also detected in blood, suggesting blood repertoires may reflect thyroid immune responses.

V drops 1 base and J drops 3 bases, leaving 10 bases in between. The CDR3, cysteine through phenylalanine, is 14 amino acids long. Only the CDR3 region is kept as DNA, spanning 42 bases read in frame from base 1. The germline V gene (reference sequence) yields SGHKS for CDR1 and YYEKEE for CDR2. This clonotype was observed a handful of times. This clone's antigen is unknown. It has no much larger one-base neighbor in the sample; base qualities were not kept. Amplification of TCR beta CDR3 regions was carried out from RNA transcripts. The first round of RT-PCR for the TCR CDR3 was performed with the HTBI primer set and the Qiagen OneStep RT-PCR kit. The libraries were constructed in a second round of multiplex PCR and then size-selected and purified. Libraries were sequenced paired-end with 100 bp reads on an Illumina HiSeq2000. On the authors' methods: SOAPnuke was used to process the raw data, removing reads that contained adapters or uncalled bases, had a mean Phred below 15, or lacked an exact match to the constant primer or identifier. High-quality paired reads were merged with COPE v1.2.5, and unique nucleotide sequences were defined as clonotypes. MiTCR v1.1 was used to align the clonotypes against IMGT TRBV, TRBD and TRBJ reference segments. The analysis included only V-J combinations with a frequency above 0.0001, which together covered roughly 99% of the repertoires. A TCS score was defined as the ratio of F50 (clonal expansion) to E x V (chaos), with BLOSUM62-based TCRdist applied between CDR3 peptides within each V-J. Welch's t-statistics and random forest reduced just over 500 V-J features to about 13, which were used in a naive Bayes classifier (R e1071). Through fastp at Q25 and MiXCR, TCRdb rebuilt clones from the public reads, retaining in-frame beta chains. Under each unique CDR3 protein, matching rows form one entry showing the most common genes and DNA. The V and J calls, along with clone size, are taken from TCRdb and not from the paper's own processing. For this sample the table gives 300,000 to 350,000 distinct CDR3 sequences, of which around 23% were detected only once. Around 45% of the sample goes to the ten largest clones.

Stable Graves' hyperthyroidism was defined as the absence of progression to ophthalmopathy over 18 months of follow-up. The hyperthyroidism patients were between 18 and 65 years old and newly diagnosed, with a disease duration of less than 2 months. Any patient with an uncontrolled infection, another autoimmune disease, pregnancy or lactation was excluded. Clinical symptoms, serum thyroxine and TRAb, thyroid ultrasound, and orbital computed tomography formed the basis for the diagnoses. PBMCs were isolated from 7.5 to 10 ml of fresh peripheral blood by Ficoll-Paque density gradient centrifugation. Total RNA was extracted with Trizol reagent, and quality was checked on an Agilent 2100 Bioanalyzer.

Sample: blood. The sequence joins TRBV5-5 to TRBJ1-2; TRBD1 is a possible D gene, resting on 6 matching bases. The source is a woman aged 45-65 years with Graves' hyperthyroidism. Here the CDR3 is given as CASSLQPGDYGYTF. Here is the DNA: TGTGCCAGCAGCTTGCAACCAGGGGACTATGGCTACACCTTC.